The entry below describes one T cell receptor (beta chain). Clones were sequenced by immunoSEQ multiplex PCR, and TCRdb holds only the in-frame ones, with some missing. The sample carries fewer than 200,000 clones, around 93% recorded once. This record comes from a study of control samples from healthy donors and cancer patients. CDR1 is KGHSY, CDR2 FQNENV, per germline. This CDR3 is built from 14 residues. V trimming: 5 bases; J trimming: 9 bases; junction bases outside the gene matches: 5. The TCR sequence derives from a woman aged 55-70 years in good health. The sample was blood. J is TRBJ1-6 and V is TRBV16; 9 nucleotides line up with TRBD1. The CDR3 DNA follows: TGTGCCAGCAGCGAGGGACAGGGCGGTTCACCCCTCCACTTT. It specifies CASSEGQGGSPLHF.